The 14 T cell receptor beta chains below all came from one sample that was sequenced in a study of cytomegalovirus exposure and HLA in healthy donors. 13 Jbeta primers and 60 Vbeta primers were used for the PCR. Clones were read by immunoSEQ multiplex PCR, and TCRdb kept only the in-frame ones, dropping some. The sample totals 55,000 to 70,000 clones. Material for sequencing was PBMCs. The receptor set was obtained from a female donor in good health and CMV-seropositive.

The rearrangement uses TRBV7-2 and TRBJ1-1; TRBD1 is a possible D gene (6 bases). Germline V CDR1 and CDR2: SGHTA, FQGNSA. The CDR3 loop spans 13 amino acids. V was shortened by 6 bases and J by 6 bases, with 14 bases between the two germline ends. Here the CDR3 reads CASRRRQGSEAFF. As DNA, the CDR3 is TGTGCCAGCAGACGCCGCCAGGGGTCTGAAGCTTTCTTT. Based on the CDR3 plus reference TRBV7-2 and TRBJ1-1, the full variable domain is GAGVSQSPSNKVTEKGKDVELRCDPISGHTALYWYRQSLGQGLEFLIYFQGNSAPDKSGLPSDRFSAERTGGSVSTLTIQRTQQEDSAVYLCASRRRQGSEAFFGQGTRLTVV.

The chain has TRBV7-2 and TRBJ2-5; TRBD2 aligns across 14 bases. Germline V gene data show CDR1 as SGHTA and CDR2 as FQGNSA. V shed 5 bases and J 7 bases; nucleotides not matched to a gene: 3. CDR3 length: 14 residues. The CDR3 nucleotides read TGTGCCAGCAGCCCGGGGACTAGCGGGGGGACCCAGTACTTC. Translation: CASSPGTSGGTQYF. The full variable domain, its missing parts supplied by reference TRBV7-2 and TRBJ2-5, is GAGVSQSPSNKVTEKGKDVELRCDPISGHTALYWYRQSLGQGLEFLIYFQGNSAPDKSGLPSDRFSAERTGGSVSTLTIQRTQQEDSAVYLCASSPGTSGGTQYFGPGTRLLVL.

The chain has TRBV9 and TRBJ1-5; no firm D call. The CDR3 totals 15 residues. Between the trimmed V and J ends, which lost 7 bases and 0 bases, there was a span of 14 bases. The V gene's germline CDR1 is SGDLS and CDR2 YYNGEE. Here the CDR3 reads CASGKGGNSNQPQHF. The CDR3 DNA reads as TGTGCCAGCGGGAAGGGAGGAAATAGCAATCAGCCCCAGCATTTT.

Written as DNA, the CDR3 is TGTGCCAGCAGTGCCCCCGGGACTATGGGAGAGACCCAGTACTTC. Residues: CASSAPGTMGETQYF. V gene TRBV28 combines with J gene TRBJ2-5; 7 bases agree with TRBD2. From germline, CDR1 is MDHEN and CDR2 SYDVKM. CDR3 length: 15 amino acids. V lost 5 bases, J lost 4 bases, and 10 bases stayed unmatched.

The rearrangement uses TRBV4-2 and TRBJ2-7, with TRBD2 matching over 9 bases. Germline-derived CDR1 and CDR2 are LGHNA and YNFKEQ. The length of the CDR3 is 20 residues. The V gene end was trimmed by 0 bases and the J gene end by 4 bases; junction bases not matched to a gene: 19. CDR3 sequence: CASSQDRSSGGHRPMYEQYF. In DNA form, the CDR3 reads TGTGCCAGCAGCCAAGATAGGAGTAGCGGGGGCCACCGACCCATGTACGAGCAGTACTTC.

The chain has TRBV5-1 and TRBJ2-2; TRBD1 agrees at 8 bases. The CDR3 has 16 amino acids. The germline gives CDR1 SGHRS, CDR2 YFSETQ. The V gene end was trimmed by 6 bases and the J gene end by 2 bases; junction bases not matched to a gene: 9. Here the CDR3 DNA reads TGCGCCAGCACGTCTATGGGACAGGATAACACCGGGGAGCTGTTTTTT. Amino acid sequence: CASTSMGQDNTGELFF.

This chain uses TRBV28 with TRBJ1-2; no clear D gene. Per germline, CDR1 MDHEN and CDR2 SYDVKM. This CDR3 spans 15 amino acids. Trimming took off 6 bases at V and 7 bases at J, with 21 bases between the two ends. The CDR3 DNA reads TGTGCCAGCAGACTCGGCCCGGCTCTGGGGAGTGGCTACACCTTC. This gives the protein CASRLGPALGSGYTF.

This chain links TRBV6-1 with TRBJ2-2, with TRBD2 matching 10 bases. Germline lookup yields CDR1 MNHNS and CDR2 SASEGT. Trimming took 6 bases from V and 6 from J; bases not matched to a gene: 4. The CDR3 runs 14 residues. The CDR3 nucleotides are TGTGCCAGCAGGGGGACTAGCGTCGCCGGGGAGCTGTTTTTT. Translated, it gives CASRGTSVAGELFF.

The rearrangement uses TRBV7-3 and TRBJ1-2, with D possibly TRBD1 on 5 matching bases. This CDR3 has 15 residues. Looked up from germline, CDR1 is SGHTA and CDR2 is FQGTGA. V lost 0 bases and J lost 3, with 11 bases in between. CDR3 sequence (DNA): TGTGCCAGCAGCTTAACGGCAGGAGGGGACTATGGCTACACCTTC. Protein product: CASSLTAGGDYGYTF. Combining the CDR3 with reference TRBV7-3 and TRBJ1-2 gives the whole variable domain GAGVSQTPSNKVTEKGKYVELRCDPISGHTALYWYRQSLGQGPEFLIYFQGTGAADDSGLPNDRFFAVRPEGSVSTLKIQRTERGDSAVYLCASSLTAGGDYGYTFGSGTRLTVV.

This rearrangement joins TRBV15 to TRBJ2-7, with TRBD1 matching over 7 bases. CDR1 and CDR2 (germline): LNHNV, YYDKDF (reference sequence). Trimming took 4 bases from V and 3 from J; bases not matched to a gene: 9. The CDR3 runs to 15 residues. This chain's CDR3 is CATSKDRDSDYEQYF. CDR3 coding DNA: TGTGCCACCAGCAAAGACCGGGACAGCGACTACGAGCAGTACTTC.

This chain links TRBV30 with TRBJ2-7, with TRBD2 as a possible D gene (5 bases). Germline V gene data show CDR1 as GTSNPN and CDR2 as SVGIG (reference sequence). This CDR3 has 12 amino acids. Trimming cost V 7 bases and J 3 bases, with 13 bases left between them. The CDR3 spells CASIGVGYEQYF. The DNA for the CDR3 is TGTGCCTCGATCGGGGTGGGCTACGAGCAGTACTTC.

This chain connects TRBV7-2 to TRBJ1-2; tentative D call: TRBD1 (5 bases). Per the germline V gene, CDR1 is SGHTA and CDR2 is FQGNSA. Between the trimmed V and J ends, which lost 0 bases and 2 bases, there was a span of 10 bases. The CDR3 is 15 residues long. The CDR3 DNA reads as TGTGCCAGCAGCTTAGCTCATCCAGGGAACTATGGCTACACCTTC. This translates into CASSLAHPGNYGYTF.

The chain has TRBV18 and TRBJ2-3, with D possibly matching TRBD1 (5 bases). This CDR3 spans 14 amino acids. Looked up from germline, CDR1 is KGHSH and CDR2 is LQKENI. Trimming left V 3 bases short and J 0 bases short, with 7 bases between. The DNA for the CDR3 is TGTGCCAGCTCACCGACAGCAAGCACAGATACGCAGTATTTT. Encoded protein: CASSPTASTDTQYF. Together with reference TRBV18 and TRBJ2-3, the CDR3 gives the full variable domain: NAGVMQNPRHLVRRRGQEARLRCSPMKGHSHVYWYRQLPEEGLKFMVYLQKENIIDESGMPKERFSAEFPKEGPSILRIQQVVRGDSAAYFCASSPTASTDTQYFGPGTRLTVL.

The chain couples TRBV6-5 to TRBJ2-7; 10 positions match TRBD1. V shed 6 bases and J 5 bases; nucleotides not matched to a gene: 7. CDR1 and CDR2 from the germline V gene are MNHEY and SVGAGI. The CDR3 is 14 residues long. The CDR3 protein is CASSRQGASHEQYF. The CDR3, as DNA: TGTGCCAGCAGCCGACAGGGGGCTAGCCACGAGCAGTACTTC.